The present T cell receptor (beta chain) was sequenced within a study of control samples from healthy donors and cancer patients (dated by TCRdb to the early 2020s). Library method: the immunoSEQ multiplex PCR assay. TCRdb obtained this table from immuneACCESS and retained in-frame rearrangements with V and J assigned. These tables miss some clones; where compared with another copy, unresolved V genes account for less than half of the shortfall, and the remainder is unexplained. The sample records approximately 37,000 clones, around 83% of which are singletons. Approximately 21% of the sample rests with the top ten. Its CDR3 holds 17 amino acids, cysteine through phenylalanine. Of the read, only the CDR3 DNA is kept; its 51 bases are in frame from base 1. The germline V gene yields SGHRS for CDR1 and YFSETQ for CDR2. The junction carries 13 bases between V and J, which are trimmed by 0 bases and 1 base respectively.

Notes on this clone: Its antigen specificity is not known. Base-call qualities are not available, and no considerably larger clone is one nucleotide away.

The sequenced sample consisted of PBMCs. This sequence uses TRBV5-1 and TRBJ2-2; the D region possibly corresponds to TRBD1 (6 bases align). The sequence came from a woman aged 55-69 years with lung cancer. The DNA reads as follows: TGCGCCAGCAGCTTGGCTGTGGACAGATTGAACACCGGGGAGCTGTTTTTT. The encoded protein is CASSLAVDRLNTGELFF.